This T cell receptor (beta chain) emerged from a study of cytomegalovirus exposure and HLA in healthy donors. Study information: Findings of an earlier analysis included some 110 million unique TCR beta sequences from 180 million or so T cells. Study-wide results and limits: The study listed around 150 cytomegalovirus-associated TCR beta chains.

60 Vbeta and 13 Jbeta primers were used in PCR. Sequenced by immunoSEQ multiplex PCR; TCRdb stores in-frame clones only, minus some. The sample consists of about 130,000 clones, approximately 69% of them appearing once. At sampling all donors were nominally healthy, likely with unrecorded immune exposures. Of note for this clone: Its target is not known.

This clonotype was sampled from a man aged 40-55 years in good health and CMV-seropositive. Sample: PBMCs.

CDR3 region: CASTDSTRGTEAFF. The CDR3 DNA sequence: TGTGCCAGCACGGACAGCACCCGGGGCACTGAAGCTTTCTTT. The chain is built from TRBV6-6 and TRBJ1-1; the D gene is possibly TRBD1 (6 bases). The CDR3 loop spans 14 amino acids. The V and J ends lost 7 bases and 4 bases respectively, with 16 bases between them. Germline CDR1 and CDR2: MNHNY and SVGAGI (reference sequence).